What follows are 10 T cell receptor beta chains derived from one specimen sequenced in a study of control samples from healthy donors and cancer patients. Clones were read by immunoSEQ multiplex PCR, and TCRdb kept only the in-frame ones, dropping some. The data contain about 120,000 clones, more than 75% of them singletons. The sequencing input was blood. The receptors originated from a man aged 18 to 29 in good health.

The table lists this clone with a few counts. The genes are TRBV7-9 and TRBJ1-1, with unresolved D. Germline loops: CDR1 SEHNR, CDR2 FQNEAQ (reference sequence). The CDR3 runs 12 residues. Trimming cost V 2 bases and J 7 bases, with 8 bases left between them. The CDR3 is CASSLMALEAFF. The CDR3 DNA reads as TGTGCCAGCAGCTTAATGGCGCTTGAAGCTTTCTTT.

The rearrangement uses TRBV7-2 and TRBJ1-2, with D tentatively TRBD1 (6 bases). V lost 5 bases and J lost 4, with 11 bases in between. There are 13 residues in the CDR3. Looked up from germline, CDR1 is SGHTA and CDR2 is FQGNSA. CDR3 in amino acids: CASSPGTTYGYTF. In DNA form, the CDR3 reads TGTGCCAGCAGCCCCGGGACAACCTATGGCTACACCTTC.

The V call is TRBV6-5, the J call TRBJ2-2; tentatively, D is TRBD1 (6 bases). V was shortened by 7 bases and J by 1 base, with 13 bases between the two germline ends. Germline V gene sequence: CDR1 MNHEY, CDR2 SVGAGI. The CDR3 is 15 amino acids. The CDR3 coding sequence is TGTGCCAGCACCAGAGGGACACGGAACACCGGGGAGCTGTTTTTT. Residues: CASTRGTRNTGELFF.

The chain uses TRBV7-9 and TRBJ2-7; possibly TRBD2 for D (5 bases). Germline V gives CDR1 SEHNR, CDR2 FQNEAQ (reference sequence). The CDR3 loop spans 13 amino acids. Trimming removed 5 bases at V and 6 bases at J, with 14 bases between. CDR3: CASSHPSAGEQYF. The CDR3 DNA follows: TGTGCCAGCAGCCACCCGTCGGCGGGCGAGCAGTACTTC.

With regard to this clone: The same CDR3 also results from other DNA sequences found in this sample. The chain is built from TRBV7-8 and TRBJ2-7; 7 bases map to TRBD1. Trimming at V came to 6 bases and at J to 3 bases, leaving 8 bases not matched to a gene. The CDR3 is 14 amino acids. Germline V CDR1 and CDR2: SGHVS, FQNEAQ. DNA for the CDR3: TGTGCCAGCAGTCTTACAGGGGTGGACTACGAGCAGTACTTC. Translating it yields CASSLTGVDYEQYF.

This clone was observed a handful of times. The chain employs TRBV28 and TRBJ1-1, with D uncertain. CDR3 length: 12 residues. Deletions cut 1 base from V and 0 bases from J, with 0 bases between. Germline assignment: CDR1 MDHEN and CDR2 SYDVKM. For the CDR3, the DNA is TGTGCCAGCAGTTTATTGAACACTGAAGCTTTCTTT. As protein: CASSLLNTEAFF.

This clone came up a few times. The chain uses TRBV6-4 and TRBJ1-1; 7 bases fit TRBD1. The CDR3 length is 14 residues. Per germline, CDR1 MRHNA and CDR2 SNTAGT. The junction had 6 bases not matched to a gene; V was cut back by 6 bases and J by 2 bases. CDR3 in amino acids: CASRDTGVNTEAFF. The CDR3 DNA reads TGTGCCAGCAGAGATACAGGGGTTAACACTGAAGCTTTCTTT.

This chain links TRBV5-5 with TRBJ1-4, with 12 bases that match TRBD1. The CDR3 is 16 amino acids. The V segment lost 4 bases and the J segment 8 bases; nucleotides outside the gene matches: 9. Per the germline V gene, CDR1 is SGHKS and CDR2 is YYEKEE (reference sequence). Written as DNA, the CDR3 is TGTGCCAGCAGCAGCCGGGACAGGGGGCGCCAGGAAAAACTGTTTTTT. It yields the protein CASSSRDRGRQEKLFF.

The rearrangement joins TRBV7-6 to TRBJ2-7; D may be TRBD1 or TRBD2 (5 bases each). Germline-derived CDR1 and CDR2 are SGHVS and FNYEAQ. This CDR3 has 16 residues. The germline V and J ends were trimmed by 5 bases and 0 bases, with 17 bases remaining between them. The CDR3 coding sequence is TGTGCCAGCAGCACCCCCGGGGCTACCTTCTCCTACGAGCAGTACTTC. This sequence encodes CASSTPGATFSYEQYF.

The chain carries TRBV24-1 and TRBJ1-4; perhaps TRBD1 as D (5 bases). The CDR3 length is 15 residues. V shed 7 bases and J shed 7 bases, with 18 bases lying between them. Germline V gene lookup returns CDR1 KGHDR and CDR2 SFDVKD. The chain's CDR3 is CATSQRGSGGEKLFF. The DNA for the CDR3 is TGTGCCACCAGCCAACGGGGCAGCGGGGGTGAAAAACTGTTTTTT.